The 32 T cell receptor beta chains below were found in one sample sequenced in a study of response to subunit inactivated influenza vaccine. MiXCR, run by TCRdb on the RT-PCR reads, gives a single entry per CDR3 protein. The sample lists around 650,000 distinct CDR3 sequences, 15% to 18% seen once, with roughly 12% in the top ten. The sequencing used PBMCs from blood, collected 12 days after vaccination. Receptors were obtained from a man over 45 who received an inactivated influenza vaccine.

The table lists this clonotype with a count of one. DNA for the CDR3: TGCAGTGCTAGAGATCTGGGGGGGTTCTCCTACAATGAGCAGTTCTTC. Protein product: CSARDLGGFSYNEQFF. The rearrangement links TRBV20-1 to TRBJ2-1; 7 bases align to TRBD2. V was clipped by 0 bases and J by 0 bases; unmatched bases: 5. The length of the CDR3 is 16 residues. The germline gives CDR1 DFQATT, CDR2 SNEGSKA (reference sequence).

The sample holds a few counts of this clonotype. J is TRBJ2-2 and V is TRBV18; D may be TRBD2 (6 bases). The CDR3 has 14 residues. Germline loops: CDR1 KGHSH, CDR2 LQKENI. V lost 6 bases to trimming and J lost 6 bases, with 14 bases between them. The CDR3 DNA sequence: TGTGCCAGCTCGACGGGACTCAGGCCCGGGGAGCTGTTTTTT. It encodes CASSTGLRPGELFF.

A few counts support this clonotype. The V and J genes are TRBV5-1 and TRBJ2-3; D gene ambiguous. Germline V gene data show CDR1 as SGHRS and CDR2 as YFSETQ. Trimming took off 1 base at V and 2 bases at J, with 8 bases between the two ends. The CDR3 sequence is 14 residues long. The CDR3 sequence: CASSLYAVTDTQYF. The CDR3, as DNA: TGCGCCAGCAGCTTGTATGCAGTCACAGATACGCAGTATTTT.

The CDR3 is CASSSNLNTGELFF. The DNA of the CDR3 is TGTGCCAGCAGCTCGAACCTGAACACCGGGGAGCTGTTTTTT. This chain uses TRBV7-3 with TRBJ2-2; D is uncertain. The CDR3 runs to 14 residues. Trimming took off 4 bases at V and 1 base at J, with 7 bases between the two ends. The V gene's germline CDR1 is SGHTA and CDR2 FQGTGA.

The chain links TRBV5-1 to TRBJ1-2; no clear D. Germline-derived CDR1 and CDR2 are SGHRS and YFSETQ. The CDR3 sequence is 13 residues long. V dropped 3 bases and J dropped 6 bases, with 12 bases sitting between them. CDR3 DNA: TGCGCCAGCAGCTCGGTAGGGTTGCATGGCTACACCTTC. Protein: CASSSVGLHGYTF.

This chain joins TRBV15 and TRBJ1-4; D unresolved. The V end lost 6 bases, the J end lost 0 bases, and 5 bases lay between the germline ends. The CDR3 extends over 13 amino acids. In germline, CDR1 is LNHNV, CDR2 YYDKDF (reference sequence). CDR3 amino acids: CATRGSTNEKLFF. For the CDR3, the DNA is TGTGCCACCAGGGGTTCAACTAATGAAAAACTGTTTTTT. The full variable domain, completed using reference TRBV15 and TRBJ1-4, is DAMVIQNPRYQVTQFGKPVTLSCSQTLNHNVMYWYQQKSSQAPKLLFHYYDKDFNNEADTPDNFQSRRPNTSFCFLDIRSPGLGDTAMYLCATRGSTNEKLFFGSGTQLSVL.

This chain uses TRBV4-1 with TRBJ2-2, with no clear D. The length of the CDR3 is 15 residues. V was cut by 1 base and J by 1 base, with 7 bases left in between. Germline assignment: CDR1 MGHRA and CDR2 YSYEKL. CDR3 sequence reads: CASSQVPENTGELFF. CDR3 DNA: TGCGCCAGCAGCCAAGTTCCAGAGAACACCGGGGAGCTGTTTTTT.

This clonotype has a handful of counts. The V call is TRBV5-1, the J call TRBJ2-2, with D perhaps TRBD1 or TRBD2 (5 bases each). Looked up from germline, CDR1 is SGHRS and CDR2 is YFSETQ. V was clipped by 0 bases and J by 1 base, with 10 bases between them. The CDR3 is made up of 16 amino acids. The CDR3 bases are TGCGCCAGCAGCTTGGGAGGGGCAAGGAACACCGGGGAGCTGTTTTTT. Its translation is CASSLGGARNTGELFF.

In its sample, this clonotype was seen a few times. It is unclear where the CDR3 begins or ends on the DNA, so no DNA is shown, and the CDR3 is as TCRdb lists it. The chain is built from TRBV12-3 or TRBV12-4 and TRBJ1-2; the table names TRBD1, a call not compared with the DNA. The CDR3 sequence runs 13 residues, both termini included. The CDR3 sequence: CASSFGPGRGYTF.

V is TRBV6-1 and J is TRBJ2-1; D possibly matches TRBD1 or TRBD2 (5 bases each). Trimming cost V 6 bases and J 2 bases, with 17 bases left between them. The CDR3 runs to 16 residues. Germline loops: CDR1 MNHNS, CDR2 SASEGT. CDR3 nucleotides: TGTGCCAGCAGAGGGGAGTCGGGGTTGGCCTACAATGAGCAGTTCTTC. This sequence encodes CASRGESGLAYNEQFF.

In this sample, this clonotype turned up a few times. The V call is TRBV19, the J call TRBJ2-4, with D perhaps given as TRBD1 or TRBD2 (5 bases each). V shed 4 bases and J shed 6 bases, with 19 bases lying between them. The CDR3 runs to 16 residues. Germline CDR1 reads LNHDA; CDR2 reads SQIVND (reference sequence). The CDR3 bases are TGTGCCAGTAGTACAACCCAACCGGGACGGCGAAACATTCAGTACTTC. This codes for CASSTTQPGRRNIQYF. Using reference TRBV19 and TRBJ2-4 for the parts outside the CDR3, the full variable domain is DGGITQSPKYLFRKEGQNVTLSCEQNLNHDAMYWYRQDPGQGLRLIYYSQIVNDFQKGDIAEGYSVSREKKESFPLTVTSAQKNPTAFYLCASSTTQPGRRNIQYFGAGTRLSVL.

As for this clonotype: It may be a read error: a sequence one base away is much more abundant. This chain connects TRBV6-2 or TRBV6-3 to TRBJ2-2; D ambiguous. Per the germline V gene, CDR1 is MNHEY and CDR2 is SVGEGT. The CDR3 length is 14 residues. Trimming removed 4 bases from V and 3 bases from J, with 9 bases in between. The DNA for the CDR3 is TGTGCCAGCAGTTTCAGGCCGTACACCGGGGAGCTGTTTTTT. This codes for CASSFRPYTGELFF.

This clonotype was seen many times. The chain joins TRBV28 to TRBJ2-2, with D perhaps matching TRBD1 or TRBD2 (5 bases each). Germline V CDR1 and CDR2: MDHEN, SYDVKM. CDR3 length: 15 residues. V dropped 2 bases and J dropped 7 bases, with 14 bases sitting between them. The CDR3 reads CASSLPGTAIGELFF. DNA of the CDR3: TGTGCCAGCAGTTTACCCGGGACGGCGATCGGGGAGCTGTTTTTT.

V gene TRBV18 combines with J gene TRBJ2-1; possibly TRBD2 for D (6 bases). This CDR3 has 13 residues. The V and J ends lost 5 bases and 8 bases respectively, with 13 bases between them. From germline, CDR1 is KGHSH and CDR2 LQKENI. For the CDR3, the DNA is TGTGCCAGCTCAGAGACTAGTTTCGATGAGCAGTTCTTC. Translating it yields CASSETSFDEQFF.

This chain uses TRBV6-1 with TRBJ1-2; tentative D call: TRBD1 (5 bases). This CDR3 has 14 amino acids. With 6 bases removed from V and 4 bases from J, the gap between germline ends came to 15 bases. CDR1 is MNHNS, CDR2 SASEGT, per germline. For the CDR3, the DNA is TGTGCCAGCAGGATGGACAACCCGATCTATGGCTACACCTTC. Translation gives CASRMDNPIYGYTF.

This rearrangement joins TRBV7-2 to TRBJ2-5; a possible D gene is TRBD1 (5 bases). The germline CDR1 and CDR2 sequences are SGHTA and FQGNSA. Trimming removed 5 bases from V and 1 base from J, with 17 bases in between. The CDR3 sequence is 16 residues long. Here the CDR3 DNA reads TGTGCCAGCAGCGGGCGATATAGTCAGGGCCAAGAGACCCAGTACTTC. Translated: CASSGRYSQGQETQYF.

This clonotype was seen repeatedly, ten times or more. The CDR3 coding sequence is TGTGCCAGCAGCCAAGGACAGGGGAACACCGGGGAGCTGTTTTTT. Protein sequence: CASSQGQGNTGELFF. The V gene is TRBV4-2, the J gene TRBJ2-2, with TRBD1 matching 7 bases. CDR3 size: 15 residues. CDR1 LGHNA and CDR2 YNFKEQ come from the germline V gene. J gave up 1 base and V 1 base, and 0 bases lay outside the gene matches.

This clonotype was counted only a few times. The chain uses TRBV5-1 and TRBJ2-5, with 7 bases lining up with TRBD1. This CDR3 is built from 15 residues. CDR1 and CDR2 (germline): SGHRS, YFSETQ. V was clipped by 3 bases and J by 3 bases; unmatched bases: 8. The CDR3 coding sequence is TGCGCCAGCAGCTCCACAGGGGAAGGGGAAGAGACCCAGTACTTC. Its translation is CASSSTGEGEETQYF.

This clonotype showed up just a few times. V gene TRBV27 combines with J gene TRBJ2-7; perhaps TRBD2 as D (5 bases). The ends were cut back, 3 bases at V and 2 bases at J, with 14 bases in the middle. Per germline, CDR1 MNHEY and CDR2 SMNVEV (reference sequence). The CDR3 has 15 residues. The CDR3 coding sequence is TGTGCCAGCAGTTTTTGGTATGAGGGAACCTACGAGCAGTACTTC. Residues: CASSFWYEGTYEQYF.

Only a few counts were recorded for this clonotype. CDR3 coding DNA: TGTGCCAGCAGCGTGTGGACTAGAACACAAGAGACCCAGTACTTC. Encoded protein: CASSVWTRTQETQYF. The J gene is TRBJ2-5, the V gene TRBV7-9; 7 bases align to TRBD2. The germline V gene has CDR1 SEHNR and CDR2 FQNEAQ (reference sequence). Unmatched junction bases numbered 8, after V lost 5 bases and J lost 2 bases. The CDR3 has 15 residues.

This clonotype was found a few times. This chain links TRBV12-3 or TRBV12-4 with TRBJ1-5, with a weak D call TRBD1 (5 bases). The V and J ends lost 6 bases and 6 bases respectively, with 12 bases between them. This CDR3 has 13 amino acids. CDR3 protein: CASSSEGIQPQHF. The CDR3 DNA follows: TGTGCCAGCAGCTCGGAGGGGATTCAGCCCCAGCATTTT.

This sequence joins TRBV29-1 and TRBJ2-7, with D possibly matching TRBD2 (6 bases). V gave up 8 bases and J gave up 4 bases, with 24 bases separating them. Per germline, CDR1 SQVTM and CDR2 ANQGSEA. This CDR3 spans 15 amino acids. The CDR3 here is CSLLGSRVIHYEQYF. The CDR3 DNA reads as TGCAGCCTCCTCGGGAGCAGGGTTATACATTACGAGCAGTACTTC.

The rearrangement uses TRBV27 and TRBJ2-7, with D hard to call. The CDR3 sequence is 15 residues long. The germline gives CDR1 MNHEY, CDR2 SMNVEV (reference sequence). V was trimmed by 3 bases and J by 0 bases, leaving 12 bases between them. The CDR3 spells CASSFSAELSYEQYF. CDR3 bases: TGTGCCAGCAGTTTTTCGGCAGAGCTCTCCTACGAGCAGTACTTC.

This clonotype came up a few times. The gene calls are TRBV11-2 and TRBJ1-4, with D maybe TRBD1 (5 bases). There are 16 residues in the CDR3. CDR1 and CDR2 from the germline V gene are SGHAT and FQNNGV. Trimming cost V 4 bases and J 8 bases, with 20 bases left between them. The CDR3 loop reads CASSSLQTAWREKLFF. The CDR3 nucleotides read TGTGCCAGCAGCTCCCTCCAGACAGCTTGGAGGGAAAAACTGTTTTTT.

The table lists this clonotype with a few counts. The chain joins TRBV27 to TRBJ1-5, with D maybe TRBD1 (5 bases). CDR1 is MNHEY and CDR2 is SMNVEV in the germline V gene (reference sequence). The CDR3 runs to 15 residues. V was pared by 0 bases and J by 2 bases, with 8 bases between. In nucleotides, the CDR3 is TGTGCCAGCAGTTTATCGGGGGACGGCAATCAGCCCCAGCATTTT. This gives the protein CASSLSGDGNQPQHF.

The V call is TRBV7-2, the J call TRBJ1-1; 12 nucleotides line up with TRBD1. The ends lost 2 bases at V and 5 bases at J; junction bases unmatched: 9. The CDR3 covers 17 residues. Per germline, CDR1 SGHTA and CDR2 FQGNSA. The CDR3 DNA is TGTGCCAGCAGCTTAATGGGACAGGGGGCTTTCGGGACTGAAGCTTTCTTT. This codes for CASSLMGQGAFGTEAFF.

This clonotype showed up just a few times. The gene calls are TRBV14 and TRBJ2-5; the D is unclear. The CDR3 covers 13 residues. V dropped 0 bases and J dropped 7 bases, with 9 bases sitting between them. Germline V lookup: CDR1 SGHDN, CDR2 FVKESK. In DNA form, the CDR3 reads TGTGCCAGCAGCCAAGAATACGTCGGGACCCAGTACTTC. Its protein is CASSQEYVGTQYF.

The rearrangement joins TRBV10-3 to TRBJ1-2; D is possibly TRBD1 (6 bases). Per germline, CDR1 ENHRY and CDR2 SYGVKD. The CDR3 runs 12 residues. V was shortened by 7 bases and J by 8 bases, with 14 bases between the two germline ends. CDR3 amino acids: CAITPDRSGYTF. The CDR3 nucleotides are TGTGCCATCACCCCAGACAGGAGCGGCTACACCTTC.

This clonotype was seen only a few times. CDR3 residues: CASSASRSGRYNEQFF. The CDR3 nucleotides read TGTGCCAGCAGCGCAAGCCGGAGCGGGAGGTACAATGAGCAGTTCTTC. The V gene is TRBV9, the J gene TRBJ2-1, with 9 nucleotides matching TRBD2. The CDR3 runs to 16 residues. V trimming: 3 bases; J trimming: 4 bases; junction bases outside the gene matches: 8. The germline V gene encodes CDR1 SGDLS and CDR2 YYNGEE.

This rearrangement joins TRBV4-1 to TRBJ2-5; weak D call: TRBD1 (5 bases). The CDR3 spans 13 residues. Trimming took off 0 bases at V and 7 bases at J, with 9 bases between the two ends. The germline V gene has CDR1 MGHRA and CDR2 YSYEKL. This chain's CDR3 is CASSQDHQGTQYF. The CDR3 bases are TGCGCCAGCAGCCAAGATCATCAGGGGACCCAGTACTTC.

The J gene is TRBJ1-2, the V gene TRBV6-1; D uncertain. The germline V and J ends were trimmed by 7 bases and 0 bases, with 9 bases remaining between them. Per the germline V gene, CDR1 is MNHNS and CDR2 is SASEGT. The CDR3 contains 13 residues. The CDR3 spells CASNERSNYGYTF. In nucleotides, the CDR3 is TGTGCCAGCAACGAGCGATCTAACTATGGCTACACCTTC.

The chain employs TRBV6-2 or TRBV6-3 and TRBJ1-4; D unresolved. Germline CDR1 and CDR2: MNHEY and SVGEGT. Trimming took off 4 bases at V and 0 bases at J, with 15 bases between the two ends. This CDR3 comprises 17 residues. This chain's CDR3 is CASSSGSKQTTNEKLFF. In DNA form, the CDR3 reads TGTGCCAGCAGTTCCGGGTCGAAGCAAACAACTAATGAAAAACTGTTTTTT.